What follows describes a single TCR beta chain. This entry is derived from a study of blood T cells in healthy people across ages. The CDR3 spans 15 residues. With 5 bases removed from V and 2 bases from J, the gap between germline ends came to 14 bases. The second PCR ran about 6 to 11 cycles with a sample-barcoded 5' primer and J-beta primers. TCRdb re-called the 5' RACE reads through MiXCR, storing one row per CDR3 protein. The data contain 600,000 to 850,000 distinct CDR3 sequences, roughly 47% of them singletons. The chain is built from TRBV12-3 or TRBV12-4 and TRBJ2-3; tentatively, D is TRBD1 (5 bases). This clonotype was obtained from a woman aged 55-69 years in good health. The sequencing sample was made of blood. CDR3 in amino acids: CASSSAQGITDTQYF. The DNA for the CDR3 is TGTGCCAGCAGTAGCGCTCAGGGAATCACAGATACGCAGTATTTT.